The 22 T cell receptor beta chains presented below share a single source sample, sequenced in a study of T cells in Graves' hyperthyroidism and ophthalmopathy. Template material for amplifying TCR beta CDR3 regions consisted of RNA transcripts. HTBI primers were employed in a first-round RT-PCR of the TCR CDR3. MiXCR, run by TCRdb on the multiplex PCR reads, gives a single entry per CDR3 protein. The table shows under 300,000 distinct CDR3 sequences, with 20% to 25% occurring only once. The sequenced sample was blood. The receptors come from a man aged 25-45 years with Graves' ophthalmopathy.

This clonotype has a count of ten or more. V gene TRBV11-2 combines with J gene TRBJ2-7; D assignment may be TRBD1 or TRBD2 (5 bases each). The J call may be mistaken, given a closer DNA end match to TRBJ2-3. Per the germline V gene, CDR1 is SGHAT and CDR2 is FQNNGV. The CDR3 sequence is 11 residues long. CDR3 in DNA: TGTGCCAGCAGCTTTGGGGGTGAGCAGTATTTT. This encodes CASSFGGEQYF.

This clonotype has just a few counts. The chain is built from TRBV18 and TRBJ1-3, with D possibly TRBD1 on 5 matching bases. Germline assignment: CDR1 KGHSH and CDR2 LQKENI. This CDR3 region has 15 residues. V dropped 0 bases and J dropped 1 base, with 7 bases sitting between them. The CDR3: CASSPPTVSGNTIYF. In DNA, the CDR3 is TGTGCCAGCTCACCACCGACAGTATCTGGAAACACCATATATTTT.

The rearrangement joins TRBV20-1 to TRBJ1-2; D gene unclear. The V gene's germline CDR1 is DFQATT and CDR2 SNEGSKA (reference sequence). The CDR3 covers 14 residues. The ends were cut back, 6 bases at V and 0 bases at J, with 14 bases in the middle. CDR3 region: CSAQEGSTNYGYTF. In nucleotides, the CDR3 is TGCAGTGCCCAGGAGGGATCTACTAACTATGGCTACACCTTC.

This chain connects TRBV20-1 to TRBJ1-5; 12 bases agree with TRBD1. The length of the CDR3 is 14 residues. CDR1 and CDR2 from the germline V gene are DFQATT and SNEGSKA (reference sequence). Trimming took 3 bases from V and 6 from J; bases not matched to a gene: 3. Here the CDR3 DNA reads TGCAGTGCTAGCAGGGGACAGGGGGCTCAGCCCCAGCATTTT. Encoded protein: CSASRGQGAQPQHF.

The V gene is TRBV20-1, the J gene TRBJ2-2, with D hard to call. V was cut by 5 bases and J by 3 bases, with 4 bases left in between. Per the germline V gene, CDR1 is DFQATT and CDR2 is SNEGSKA (reference sequence). The CDR3 consists of 11 residues. CDR3 bases: TGCAGTGCTTGGGACACCGGGGAGCTGTTTTTT. This translates into CSAWDTGELFF.

V gene TRBV6-2 or TRBV6-3 combines with J gene TRBJ2-2; D is possibly TRBD2 (5 bases). CDR1 MNHEY and CDR2 SVGEGT come from the germline V gene. This CDR3 has 14 amino acids. The CDR3, as DNA: TGTGCTAATCGGGAATTCCCTCACACCGGGGAGCTGTTTTTT. Its translation is CANREFPHTGELFF.

CDR3 nucleotide sequence: TGTGCCAGCAGCCCGAGGGACGTTAACTACGAGCAGTACTTC. Its translation: CASSPRDVNYEQYF. The J gene is TRBJ2-7, the V gene TRBV7-9; D might be TRBD1 or TRBD2, each matching 5 bases. Germline V gene sequence: CDR1 SEHNR, CDR2 FQNEAQ (reference sequence). The CDR3 length is 14 residues. The ends were cut back, 5 bases at V and 3 bases at J, with 14 bases in the middle.

There are many counts of this clonotype. The rearrangement uses TRBV20-1 and TRBJ1-1; a possible D gene is TRBD1 (5 bases). Germline loops: CDR1 DFQATT, CDR2 SNEGSKA (reference sequence). The V end was cut by 6 bases, the J end by 0 bases, with 23 bases between. This CDR3 has 17 amino acids. This chain's CDR3 is CSARDRDGIRVNTEAFF. The CDR3 DNA is TGCAGTGCGCGAGACCGGGACGGAATTAGGGTGAACACTGAAGCTTTCTTT.

The chain joins TRBV5-1 to TRBJ2-1, with TRBD2 matching 9 bases. With V trimmed by 10 bases and J by 9 bases, 8 bases remained unmatched. In germline, CDR1 is SGHRS, CDR2 YFSETQ. The CDR3 runs 12 residues. CDR3 region: CAPISGSSEQFF. CDR3 nucleotide sequence: TGCGCCCCGATTAGCGGGAGTTCTGAGCAGTTCTTC.

V gene TRBV5-1 combines with J gene TRBJ2-3; D gene ambiguous. Germline CDR1 is SGHRS and CDR2 is YFSETQ. V lost 0 bases, J lost 3 bases, and 11 bases lay in between. The CDR3 consists of 15 residues. For the CDR3, the DNA is TGCGCCAGCAGCTTGGCTATTCCTGGGACAGATACGCAGTATTTT. Translated: CASSLAIPGTDTQYF.

This clonotype was seen a few times. The V call is TRBV9, the J call TRBJ2-5; possible D gene TRBD2, 5 bases. From germline, CDR1 is SGDLS and CDR2 YYNGEE. Trimming stripped 4 bases from V and 4 bases from J, with 17 bases between. There are 15 residues in the CDR3. The CDR3 nucleotides read TGTGCCAGCAGCCCCTCGTGGGCGGGTGGAGAGACCCAGTACTTC. Protein: CASSPSWAGGETQYF. The full variable domain, completed using reference TRBV9 and TRBJ2-5, is DSGVTQTPKHLITATGQRVTLRCSPRSGDLSVYWYQQSLDQGLQFLIQYYNGEERAKGNILERFSAQQFPDLHSELNLSSLELGDSALYFCASSPSWAGGETQYFGPGTRLLVL.

This clonotype was detected ten times or more. V and J are TRBV11-2 and TRBJ2-7; possible D gene TRBD2, 6 bases. Germline V gene sequence: CDR1 SGHAT, CDR2 FQNNGV. V gave up 2 bases and J gave up 2 bases, with 10 bases separating them. The CDR3 loop spans 14 amino acids. CDR3 coding DNA: TGTGCCAGCAGCTTAACGTCGGGGGCCTACGAGCAGTACTTC. It encodes CASSLTSGAYEQYF.

At least ten counts were recorded for this clonotype. This chain links TRBV12-5 with TRBJ1-4; 7 nucleotides match TRBD1. Germline CDR1 is LGHNT and CDR2 is FRNRAP. This CDR3 is 15 amino acids long. The ends lost 6 bases at V and 2 bases at J; junction bases unmatched: 6. The CDR3 sequence: CASGGTGATNEKLFF. Here the CDR3 DNA reads TGTGCTAGTGGAGGCACAGGGGCGACTAATGAAAAACTGTTTTTT. Full variable domain (missing parts from reference TRBV12-5 and TRBJ1-4): DARVTQTPRHKVTEMGQEVTMRCQPILGHNTVFWYRQTMMQGLELLAYFRNRAPLDDSGMPKDRFSAEMPDATLATLKIQPSEPRDSAVYFCASGGTGATNEKLFFGSGTQLSVL.

This clonotype occurred a few times. V is TRBV10-3 and J is TRBJ1-5, with 9 bases matching TRBD1. The germline V gene has CDR1 ENHRY and CDR2 SYGVKD. With 1 base clipped from V and 6 bases from J, the junction kept 10 bases outside the gene matches. The CDR3 length is 17 residues. The DNA of the CDR3 is TGTGCCATCAGTGAGTACTCCGGGACAGGGTGGTCTCAGCCCCAGCATTTT. Its translation is CAISEYSGTGWSQPQHF.

This clonotype appeared a few times. CDR3 residues: CATSDSIGNEQYF. The CDR3 DNA reads as TGTGCCACCAGTGATTCCATCGGAAACGAGCAGTACTTC. The chain combines TRBV24-1 with TRBJ2-7; D call uncertain. In germline, CDR1 is KGHDR, CDR2 SFDVKD. V was pared by 2 bases and J by 5 bases, with 9 bases between. CDR3 length: 13 amino acids.

This clonotype was picked up many times. V and J are TRBV20-1 and TRBJ2-7, with D unclear. V was pared by 2 bases and J by 6 bases, with 14 bases between. The CDR3 runs 13 residues. CDR1 is DFQATT, CDR2 SNEGSKA, per germline (reference sequence). The CDR3 is CSARTPPDTEQYF. The CDR3 DNA sequence: TGCAGTGCTAGAACCCCACCAGACACCGAGCAGTACTTC.

This clonotype has at least ten counts. The J gene is TRBJ2-5, the V gene TRBV29-1; TRBD2 might be the D (5 bases). With 6 bases removed from V and 5 bases from J, the gap between germline ends came to 16 bases. This CDR3 has 13 amino acids. CDR1 is SQVTM, CDR2 ANQGSEA, per germline. The CDR3 nucleotides read TGCAGCGTCGCGGATCGGCCGGGGGAGACCCAGTACTTC. Its protein is CSVADRPGETQYF.

This clonotype was counted only a few times. The rearrangement uses TRBV30 and TRBJ1-6, with D possibly being TRBD1 (5 bases). Per germline, CDR1 GTSNPN and CDR2 SVGIG (reference sequence). V lost 0 bases and J 13 bases, leaving 16 bases between the germline ends. This CDR3 is built from 14 residues. The DNA of the CDR3 is TGTGCCTGGAGTGTTCCGACAGCGTTTACCCCCCTCCACTTT. It codes for CAWSVPTAFTPLHF.

This clonotype was seen repeatedly, ten times or more. The chain carries TRBV11-3 and TRBJ2-7; 10 bases are shared with TRBD2. The junction had 12 bases not matched to a gene; V was cut back by 1 base and J by 3 bases. The CDR3 covers 18 residues. CDR1 is SGHNT, CDR2 YENEEA, per germline. DNA of the CDR3: TGTGCCAGCAGCTTAGGCGGTTCTAGCGGGGGAGGCCTCTACGAGCAGTACTTC. Translating it yields CASSLGGSSGGGLYEQYF.

The chain uses TRBV7-8 and TRBJ1-3; D not resolved. CDR1 and CDR2 (germline): SGHVS, FQNEAQ. V lost 5 bases and J 2 bases, leaving 13 bases between the germline ends. This CDR3 has 15 residues. CDR3: CASSPRGRAGNTIYF. In DNA form, the CDR3 reads TGTGCCAGCAGCCCCCGTGGGCGGGCTGGAAACACCATATATTTT.

CDR3 in amino acids: CASSLRGYSYNEQFF. The DNA for the CDR3 is TGTGCCAGCAGCCTCAGGGGGTACTCCTACAATGAGCAGTTCTTC. The J gene is TRBJ2-1, the V gene TRBV12-3 or TRBV12-4; 7 bases align to TRBD1. V lost 6 bases to trimming and J lost 0 bases; unmatched junction nucleotides: 5. The CDR3 consists of 15 residues.

V is TRBV10-3 and J is TRBJ2-7; tentatively, D is TRBD2 (6 bases). Germline lookup yields CDR1 ENHRY and CDR2 SYGVKD. The length of the CDR3 is 14 residues. V dropped 1 base and J dropped 0 bases, with 7 bases sitting between them. The CDR3 DNA reads as TGTGCCATCAGTGAGTGGGAGGCCTCCTACGAGCAGTACTTC. It is translated as CAISEWEASYEQYF.